The 23 T cell receptor beta chains presented below share a single source sample, sequenced in a study of blood T cells in healthy people across ages. The use of a sample-barcoded 5' primer and a J-beta primer mix characterized a second PCR of roughly 6 to 11 cycles. TCRdb reprocessed the 5' RACE reads with MiXCR, giving one entry per CDR3 protein. The profile shows about 1.6 million distinct CDR3 sequences, about 31% of them singletons. The specimen was blood. These receptors were collected from a woman between 25 and 40 years old in good health.

The chain recombines TRBV7-8 with TRBJ1-4, with a possible D match to TRBD1 (6 bases). The CDR3 contains 15 residues. Between the trimmed V and J ends, which lost 0 bases and 6 bases, there was a span of 11 bases. Germline values: CDR1 SGHVS, CDR2 FQNEAQ. This CDR3 reads CASSLAGGLHEKLFF. Here the CDR3 DNA reads TGTGCCAGCAGCTTAGCTGGGGGGCTACATGAAAAACTGTTTTTT.

This clonotype was seen a few times. The chain employs TRBV7-2 and TRBJ2-1; the match to TRBD1 covers 9 bases. Per the germline V gene, CDR1 is SGHTA and CDR2 is FQGNSA. V gave up 5 bases and J gave up 9 bases; unmatched junction bases: 11. The CDR3 is made up of 15 amino acids. The CDR3 coding sequence is TGTGCCAGCAGCCGTAGCCGGGACAGGGCCTCTGAGCAGTTCTTC. Protein: CASSRSRDRASEQFF.

About this clonotype itself: This may stem from a read error, because a much larger clone lies one nucleotide away. The chain recombines TRBV7-2 with TRBJ2-1; D unresolved. The CDR3 extends over 14 amino acids. Germline V lookup: CDR1 SGHTA, CDR2 FQGNSA. The CDR3 loop reads CSSSQYGSYNEQFF. DNA of the CDR3: TGTTCCAGCAGCCAGTATGGCTCGTACAATGAGCAGTTCTTC. Using reference TRBV7-2 and TRBJ2-1 for the parts outside the CDR3, the full variable domain is GAGVSQSPSNKVTEKGKDVELRCDPISGHTALYWYRQSLGQGLEFLIYFQGNSAPDKSGLPSDRFSAERTGGSVSTLTIQRTQQEDSAVYLCSSSQYGSYNEQFFGPGTRLTVL.

The chain is built from TRBV27 and TRBJ2-7; a weak D match, TRBD1 (5 bases). Trimming pared 4 bases from V and 1 base from J, leaving 8 bases between. The CDR3 sequence is 13 residues long. Germline V gives CDR1 MNHEY, CDR2 SMNVEV (reference sequence). CDR3 sequence reads: CASSSTVSYEQYF. The CDR3 bases are TGTGCCAGCAGTTCGACAGTTTCCTACGAGCAGTACTTC.

In DNA form, the CDR3 reads TGCGCCAGCAGCCAGGCGAGGACTAGCGGAGTCGAGCAGTACTTC. The encoded protein is CASSQARTSGVEQYF. The J gene is TRBJ2-7, the V gene TRBV4-1; 10 nucleotides match TRBD2. Germline values: CDR1 MGHRA, CDR2 YSYEKL. The CDR3 has 15 residues. V lost 3 bases, J lost 6 bases, and 8 bases stayed unmatched.

This clonotype has only a few counts. The rearrangement uses TRBV20-1 and TRBJ2-7, with 7 bases identical to TRBD2. The CDR3 is made up of 11 amino acids. Germline CDR1 reads DFQATT; CDR2 reads SNEGSKA (reference sequence). V lost 7 bases and J lost 3; bases outside the gene matches: 3. The CDR3 DNA reads as TGCAGTGTGGCGGGAGACTACGAGCAGTACTTC. Residues: CSVAGDYEQYF.

On this clonotype: The germline gene is not matched at one end of the junction; a read error may be the cause. The chain joins TRBV28 to TRBJ1-4; D is uncertain. The CDR3 totals 12 residues. Germline CDR1 MDHEN, CDR2 SYDVKM. Here the CDR3 DNA reads TGTGCCGGCAGTTTTGGGCGGGAAAAACTGTTTTTT. Its protein product is CAGSFGREKLFF.

The genes are TRBV29-1 and TRBJ1-4, with D possibly TRBD1 on 6 matching bases. CDR1 and CDR2 from the germline V gene are SQVTM and ANQGSEA. The CDR3 is 12 amino acids. The V and J ends lost 7 bases and 8 bases respectively, with 14 bases between them. CDR3 sequence: CSEQGSWEKLFF. The DNA of the CDR3 is TGCAGCGAACAGGGCAGTTGGGAAAAACTGTTTTTT.

This clonotype was seen only a few times. The rearrangement links TRBV28 to TRBJ1-1; no clear D gene. Germline loops: CDR1 MDHEN, CDR2 SYDVKM. This CDR3 region has 13 residues. V shed 1 base and J shed 5 bases, with 8 bases lying between them. The CDR3 protein is CASSLLVGTEAFF. The CDR3 nucleotides are TGTGCCAGCAGTTTATTGGTGGGGACTGAAGCTTTCTTT.

V usage is TRBV27 and J usage is TRBJ2-1; the D gene is possibly TRBD2 (7 bases). Germline CDR1 MNHEY, CDR2 SMNVEV (reference sequence). V lost 6 bases and J lost 9, with 21 bases in between. This CDR3 contains 15 residues. CDR3 in DNA: TGTGCCAGCAGCCACCTAGGGGGGGCCGCGGGTGAGCAGTTCTTC. Its protein product is CASSHLGGAAGEQFF.

This clonotype was picked up a small number of times. The gene calls are TRBV6-6 and TRBJ2-7, with 11 positions matching TRBD2. Germline CDR1 is MNHNY and CDR2 is SVGAGI (reference sequence). With 0 bases clipped from V and 3 bases from J, the junction kept 1 base outside the gene matches. The CDR3 consists of 15 residues. CDR3 residues: CASSYSSGGDYEQYF. The DNA of the CDR3 is TGTGCCAGCAGTTACTCTAGCGGGGGGGACTACGAGCAGTACTTC.

Only a few counts were recorded for this clonotype. The gene calls are TRBV7-3 and TRBJ2-3; perhaps TRBD2 as D (7 bases). The germline V gene encodes CDR1 SGHTA and CDR2 FQGTGA. Trimming removed 2 bases from V and 0 bases from J, with 15 bases in between. The CDR3 consists of 17 residues. The CDR3, as DNA: TGTGCCAGCAGCTTACTCGGGGGCGGGGGAAGCACAGATACGCAGTATTTT. It encodes CASSLLGGGGSTDTQYF.

This chain joins TRBV7-7 and TRBJ2-1; TRBD2 matches at 11 bases. The CDR3 spans 21 residues. Germline CDR1 SSHAT, CDR2 FNYEAQ (reference sequence). J was trimmed by 9 bases and V by 1 base; bases with no gene match: 23. This CDR3 is CASSLGRDSPILAGDGGEQFF. CDR3 nucleotides: TGTGCCAGCAGCTTAGGTCGGGACAGTCCTATACTAGCGGGAGACGGTGGTGAGCAGTTCTTC.

Comments on this clonotype: The limits of the CDR3 on the DNA are not certain, so only TCRdb's listed CDR3 is given. V is TRBV27 and J is TRBJ2-3. Germline assignment: CDR1 MNHEY and CDR2 SMNVEV (reference sequence). The CDR3 contains 20 residues when both ends are counted. The CDR3 is CASSIYLCSVVTWQTDTQYF.

The rearrangement joins TRBV2 to TRBJ1-1; D is unresolved. V lost 7 bases and J lost 0, with 3 bases in between. This CDR3 contains 11 residues. Germline CDR1 SNHLY, CDR2 FYNNEI. CDR3 protein: CASKVNTEAFF. In nucleotides, the CDR3 is TGTGCCAGCAAGGTGAACACTGAAGCTTTCTTT.

The chain uses TRBV20-1 and TRBJ2-7; weak D call: TRBD1 (5 bases). The germline V gene encodes CDR1 DFQATT and CDR2 SNEGSKA (reference sequence). The CDR3 has 13 residues. The V gene lost 5 bases and the J gene lost 1 base, with 12 bases spanning the gap. CDR3 sequence: CSAAVQVSYEQYF. The CDR3 region has the DNA TGCAGTGCTGCGGTACAGGTATCCTACGAGCAGTACTTC.

This chain links TRBV7-8 with TRBJ1-1; TRBD1 agrees at 8 bases. The CDR3 length is 14 residues. V trimming: 6 bases; J trimming: 7 bases; junction bases outside the gene matches: 10. Germline values: CDR1 SGHVS, CDR2 FQNEAQ. As DNA, the CDR3 is TGTGCCAGCAGATCGCACAGGGGGATTAATGAAGCTTTCTTT. Translation: CASRSHRGINEAFF. Combining the CDR3 with reference TRBV7-8 and TRBJ1-1 gives the whole variable domain GAGVSQSPRYKVAKRGQDVALRCDPISGHVSLFWYQQALGQGPEFLTYFQNEAQLDKSGLPSDRFFAERPEGSVSTLKIQRTQQEDSAVYLCASRSHRGINEAFFGQGTRLTVV.

With regard to this clonotype: A much bigger clone sits one base away, suggesting this may be a read error. The chain joins TRBV5-1 to TRBJ2-3; a possible D gene is TRBD1 (5 bases). V shed 3 bases and J shed 6 bases, with 14 bases lying between them. The V gene's germline CDR1 is SGHRS and CDR2 YFSETQ. The CDR3 contains 14 residues. CDR3 in DNA: TGCGCCAGCAGCTGGATGAAGCAGGGCGATACGCAGTATTTT. Translated, it gives CASSWMKQGDTQYF.

Note on this clonotype: Given the absence of the conserved phenylalanine or tryptophan at the CDR3 end, a read error is likely. This chain uses TRBV27 with TRBJ2-5; D is undetermined. Trimming removed 5 bases from V and 3 bases from J, with 16 bases in between. The germline gives CDR1 MNHEY, CDR2 SMNVEV (reference sequence). The CDR3 loop spans 15 amino acids. CDR3 DNA: TGTGCCAGCAGTAATAGGTGGCGGACGAAAGAGACCCAGTACTGC. Protein product: CASSNRWRTKETQYC.

This clonotype was observed many times. CDR3 sequence (DNA): TGCAGTGCTAGAGTGGATTCTGGGGCCAACGTCCTGACTTTC. Protein product: CSARVDSGANVLTF. The chain uses TRBV20-1 and TRBJ2-6; D unclear. Germline values: CDR1 DFQATT, CDR2 SNEGSKA (reference sequence). The V end lost 1 base, the J end lost 1 base, and 5 bases lay between the germline ends. The CDR3 extends over 14 amino acids.

This clonotype was found many times. Written as DNA, the CDR3 is TGTGCCAGCAGCCAGGAGGGGTTGGGTGAGCAGTTCTTC. As protein: CASSQEGLGEQFF. The chain combines TRBV5-4 with TRBJ2-1; possibly TRBD2 for D (6 bases). V dropped 4 bases and J dropped 9 bases, with 14 bases sitting between them. CDR1 is SGHNT and CDR2 is YYREEE in the germline V gene (reference sequence). The CDR3 is 13 residues long.

The CDR3 here is CASIPTSGGSGKQFF. The DNA for the CDR3 is TGCGCCAGCATCCCGACTAGCGGGGGGTCCGGGAAGCAGTTCTTC. V is TRBV5-1 and J is TRBJ2-1; 13 bases are shared with TRBD2. The junction had 11 bases not matched to a gene; V was cut back by 6 bases and J by 11 bases. The CDR3 is 15 residues long. Germline CDR1 and CDR2: SGHRS and YFSETQ.

This clonotype was observed a few times. The chain couples TRBV2 to TRBJ2-7, with D perhaps matching TRBD1 or TRBD2 (6 bases each). Germline CDR1 reads SNHLY; CDR2 reads FYNNEI. V was pared by 3 bases and J by 3 bases, with 15 bases between. The CDR3 extends over 15 amino acids. As DNA, the CDR3 is TGTGCCAGCAGTGACTCCGGGGGCCCGGGCTACGAGCAGTACTTC. Its translation is CASSDSGGPGYEQYF.